The entry that follows covers one TCR beta chain sequence. CDR3 length: 16 residues. Germline loops: CDR1 KGHSH, CDR2 LQKENI. Trimming removed 2 bases from V and 0 bases from J, with 12 bases in between. The PCR used 60 Vbeta and 13 Jbeta primers. The repertoire was sequenced with immunoSEQ multiplex PCR; TCRdb's copy has only in-frame clones and lacks some. The sample lists over 100,000 clones, around four fifths occurring once. The sample comes from a study of cytomegalovirus exposure and HLA in healthy donors. The receptor was isolated from a male donor in good health and CMV-seronegative. The specimen was PBMCs. V and J are TRBV18 and TRBJ2-3; no clear D. This CDR3 reads CASSPVGGSSTDTQYF. Here the CDR3 DNA reads TGTGCCAGCTCACCAGTTGGCGGATCTAGCACAGATACGCAGTATTTT.